The TCR beta chain described here comes from a study of identical twins. TCRdb independently ran MiXCR on the 5' RACE reads; one entry per CDR3 protein. The table includes about 340,000 distinct CDR3 sequences, 9% to 10% detected once. The CDR3 extends over 12 amino acids. The V and J ends lost 7 bases and 1 base respectively, with 7 bases between them. Worth noting for this clonotype: A much bigger clone sits one base away, suggesting this may be a read error.

The source is a woman aged 45 to 65 in good health. Sequenced input: naive T cells sorted from blood. The V call is TRBV12-3 or TRBV12-4, the J call TRBJ1-1, with D tentatively TRBD1 (5 bases). CDR3 coding DNA: TGTGCCAGCACCCAGGGGAACACTGAAGCTTTCTTT. It yields the protein CASTQGNTEAFF.